The clone carrying this TCR beta chain was detected only once. Its antigen is not known. The data were obtained in a study of Graves' ophthalmopathy and Graves' hyperthyroidism. Study-wide results and caveats: In separating ophthalmopathy from stable hyperthyroidism, a 13-signature model achieved about 90% sensitivity and around 80% specificity.

RNA served as the template for amplifying TCR beta CDR3 regions. Scientists carried out first-round RT-PCR using HTBI primers and then a second-round multiplex PCR. TCRdb reprocessed the multiplex PCR reads with MiXCR, giving one entry per CDR3 protein. The sample consists of fewer than 400,000 distinct CDR3 sequences, about a sixth of them appearing once. Germline V lookup: CDR1 MGHRA, CDR2 YSYEKL. J lost 2 bases, V lost 0 bases, and 7 bases had no gene match. CDR3 length: 17 amino acids. Sequencing was done on a sample of peripheral blood. The source is a woman younger than 35 with Graves' ophthalmopathy. The J gene is TRBJ2-7, the V gene TRBV4-1, with 10 bases fitting TRBD2. The CDR3 region is CASSQDKEREGPYEQYF. The CDR3 coding sequence is TGCGCCAGCAGCCAAGATAAAGAGCGGGAGGGCCCCTACGAGCAGTACTTC.